The clone carrying this T cell receptor beta chain was counted only a few times. Its target is not known. The source of the sample is a study of identical twins. Whole-study results and caveats: Insertion counts were lower in abundant cord blood beta clonotypes, a trend that memory repertoires did not show. Findings came from cross-sectional statistics, without long-term follow-up of donors.

TCRdb used MiXCR to reprocess the 5' RACE reads, holding one entry per CDR3 protein. The sample has more than 650,000 distinct CDR3 sequences; around 6.1% are singletons. The length of the CDR3 is 16 residues. V gave up 1 base and J gave up 1 base, with 14 bases separating them. The germline gives CDR1 DFQATT, CDR2 SNEGSKA (reference sequence). The chain joins TRBV20-1 to TRBJ1-5; no definite D call. The sample comprised naive T cells sorted from blood. The origin of this receptor is a man between 18 and 35 years old in good health. The CDR3 loop reads CSARVVGLLSNQPQHF. In DNA, the CDR3 is TGCAGTGCTAGAGTCGTGGGGTTATTGAGCAATCAGCCCCAGCATTTT.